The text below deals with one T cell receptor (beta chain). There is no known antigen for this receptor. Nothing much larger sits one base from this clone, and base qualities are not available. This entry comes from a study of chemoradiotherapy in HPV16-positive cancers (dated by TCRdb to about 2022). With regard to the full study: Candidate HPV-specific T-cell clones and common TCR motifs were defined through functional T-cell assays on cells from a couple of HPV16-positive patients. Whether T-cell immunity against the HPV oncoproteins E6 and E7 changes during chemoradiotherapy and whether survival is affected by this immunity were examined in the study. The candidate HPV-specific TCRs and motifs were subsequently tracked in TCR repertoires obtained from roughly 78 patients with HPV-related cancers. The investigation overall reported the following: Expansion of candidate HPV-specific clones and E7-related TCR motifs was observed in the tumor microenvironment during treatment, whereas no such expansion was observed for non-HPV-specific T cells. Only two HPV16-positive patients were used to derive the functional definition of HPV-specific T cells, and the survival association was reported for HPV16-positive patients. Improved recurrence-free survival in HPV16-positive patients was associated with expansion of HPV-responsive T cells during chemoradiotherapy.

Libraries were prepared through the immunoSEQ multiplex PCR assay. The source is immuneACCESS, and TCRdb retained only in-frame sequences with V and J called. Part of the clones is not carried over; for the studies checked, unresolved V genes explain less than half of this, and the remainder is unexplained. This sample comprises around 6,300 clones, 75% to 95% of them detected only once. The ten largest clones represent under 2% of the sample. Repertoires were sampled repeatedly over the course of chemoradiotherapy so that clonal expansion in the tumor microenvironment could be followed. There are 15 amino acids in the CDR3, from cysteine to phenylalanine inclusive. Just the 45-base CDR3 DNA is kept, in frame starting at base 1. The germline V gene (reference sequence) supplies CDR1 SGHKS and CDR2 YYEKEE. V and J lose 4 bases and 0 bases, and a span of 11 bases separates them.

The sample consisted of blood, taken from a patient who underwent chemoradiotherapy. Here the chain combines TRBV5-5 and TRBJ1-5; the D gene lacks a confident call. This receptor was obtained from a human donor with HPV-associated anogenital cancer. The encoded CDR3 is CASSPEAASNQPQHF. The nucleotides are TGTGCCAGCAGCCCGGAGGCGGCTAGCAATCAGCCCCAGCATTTT.